This TCR beta chain was identified during a study of Ad26.COV2.S vaccination and SARS-CoV-2 variants. Study overall: The authors gave Ad26.COV2.S intramuscularly, either once or twice 56 days apart. Whole-study findings and limits: People who got the vaccine or the placebo had similar non-spike TCR breadth.

Indicated treatment: 15 to 20 received Ad26.COV2.S at low or high dose, single or two shots; about 5 received placebo; per-sample allocation not given. The samples were gathered on day 63 after the first injection of vaccine or placebo. A word on this clone: What it binds is unknown.

Sequencing was performed with immunoSEQ multiplex PCR; in TCRdb, only in-frame clones are kept and a portion is missing. The sample consists of about 320,000 clones, around four fifths of them appearing once. This CDR3 region has 12 residues. Trimming stripped 2 bases from V and 5 bases from J, with 4 bases between. This clonotype was sampled from a person aged 18-65 years who received the Ad26.COV2.S COVID-19 vaccine or a placebo. This sequence joins TRBV12-3 or TRBV12-4 and TRBJ1-3; the D is unclear. The input for sequencing was peripheral blood, taken in a trial of Ad26.COV2.S vaccine versus placebo. The CDR3 region is CASSLRRNTIYF. The CDR3, as DNA: TGTGCCAGCAGTTTAAGGCGAAACACCATATATTTT.